The 31 T cell receptor beta chains below were found in one sample sequenced in a study of blood T cell repertoires in COVID-19. The table came from immunoSEQ multiplex PCR; TCRdb's copy has only in-frame clones and leaves some out. The data contain 200,000 to 250,000 clones, 89% of them singletons. The sample consisted of peripheral blood. The receptor source for this set is a man aged 55 to 70 who had recovered from COVID-19.

This clone was observed a single time. The chain uses TRBV11-2 and TRBJ2-2, with 8 bases matching TRBD2. The junction had 12 bases not matched to a gene; V was cut back by 4 bases and J by 2 bases. CDR3 length: 18 residues. Germline V gene data show CDR1 as SGHAT and CDR2 as FQNNGV. The CDR3 sequence is CASSWRGAGASNTGELFF. In DNA, the CDR3 is TGTGCCAGCAGCTGGCGGGGAGCGGGGGCCTCAAACACCGGGGAGCTGTTTTTT.

The DNA for the CDR3 is TGCAGTGCTGGGGCGGGGGGAGACGCTTTCTTT. Translation: CSAGAGGDAFF. V gene TRBV20-1 combines with J gene TRBJ1-1; TRBD1 is a possible D gene (5 bases). Between the trimmed V and J ends, which lost 5 bases and 11 bases, there was a span of 15 bases. Looked up from germline, CDR1 is DFQATT and CDR2 is SNEGSKA (reference sequence). The CDR3 is made up of 11 amino acids.

The chain couples TRBV30 to TRBJ2-7; D perhaps matches TRBD2 (5 bases). V was clipped by 2 bases and J by 6 bases, with 14 bases between them. Germline CDR1 reads GTSNPN; CDR2 reads SVGIG (reference sequence). The CDR3 loop spans 13 amino acids. The CDR3 here is CAWSLNNLAEQYF. The CDR3 coding sequence is TGTGCCTGGAGTCTCAATAATCTAGCCGAGCAGTACTTC.

The V call is TRBV7-2, the J call TRBJ2-5, with 7 bases aligning to TRBD2. This CDR3 is 14 amino acids long. J gave up 3 bases and V 3 bases, and 4 bases lay outside the gene matches. Germline-derived CDR1 and CDR2 are SGHTA and FQGNSA. The CDR3 region is CASSFGTNKETQYF. CDR3 in DNA: TGTGCCAGCAGCTTTGGGACTAATAAAGAGACCCAGTACTTC.

The rearrangement links TRBV10-3 to TRBJ1-6; D is perhaps TRBD1 (6 bases). Germline CDR1 ENHRY, CDR2 SYGVKD. This CDR3 has 18 residues. Trimming took off 0 bases at V and 6 bases at J, with 18 bases between the two ends. CDR3 bases: TGTGCCATCAGTGAGTCGGGGACATCGGGGGGGGCTAATTCACCCCTCCACTTT. Protein: CAISESGTSGGANSPLHF.

CDR3 bases: TGTGCCAGTAGTAAAGGACTATCTAGCACTGAAGCTTTCTTT. Translated: CASSKGLSSTEAFF. The V call is TRBV19, the J call TRBJ1-1; the D is unclear. The CDR3 runs to 14 residues. Germline CDR1 and CDR2: LNHDA and SQIVND (reference sequence). V was clipped by 4 bases and J by 4 bases, with 13 bases between them.

The chain links TRBV6-1 to TRBJ2-5, with TRBD1 matching 11 bases. Germline V gene data show CDR1 as MNHNS and CDR2 as SASEGT. The CDR3 runs to 15 residues. V was clipped by 3 bases and J by 9 bases; unmatched bases: 9. In nucleotides, the CDR3 is TGTGCCAGCAGTGACGGGACAGGGGGAGGTGGGGCCCAGTACTTC. Translated, it gives CASSDGTGGGGAQYF.

This sequence joins TRBV18 and TRBJ2-1; 12 nucleotides match TRBD2. The CDR3 totals 16 residues. V was pared by 1 base and J by 3 bases, with 1 base of the junction left unmatched. Germline lookup yields CDR1 KGHSH and CDR2 LQKENI. CDR3 sequence reads: CASSPQLAGGYNEQFF. The CDR3 DNA follows: TGTGCCAGCTCACCACAACTAGCGGGGGGCTACAATGAGCAGTTCTTC.

The chain has TRBV18 and TRBJ2-3; the match to TRBD1 covers 10 bases. Germline V gene sequence: CDR1 KGHSH, CDR2 LQKENI. This CDR3 contains 15 residues. Trimming at V came to 5 bases and at J to 3 bases, leaving 5 bases not matched to a gene. CDR3 sequence reads: CASSTRDRGTDTQYF. The CDR3 DNA sequence: TGTGCCAGCTCAACCCGGGACAGGGGAACAGATACGCAGTATTTT.

V is TRBV7-2 and J is TRBJ2-1; the D is unclear. The CDR3 contains 13 residues. The V and J ends lost 4 bases and 10 bases respectively, with 14 bases between them. Germline lookup yields CDR1 SGHTA and CDR2 FQGNSA. This chain's CDR3 is CASSWASQQEQFF. In nucleotides, the CDR3 is TGTGCCAGCAGCTGGGCTTCTCAGCAGGAGCAGTTCTTC. Using reference TRBV7-2 and TRBJ2-1 for the parts outside the CDR3, the full variable domain is GAGVSQSPSNKVTEKGKDVELRCDPISGHTALYWYRQSLGQGLEFLIYFQGNSAPDKSGLPSDRFSAERTGGSVSTLTIQRTQQEDSAVYLCASSWASQQEQFFGPGTRLTVL.

This chain links TRBV6-5 with TRBJ1-2, with D perhaps TRBD1 (5 bases). CDR3 length equals 13 residues. From germline, CDR1 is MNHEY and CDR2 SVGAGI. The V and J ends lost 6 bases and 4 bases respectively, with 12 bases between them. CDR3 region: CASSGSGGYGYTF. The DNA of the CDR3 is TGTGCCAGCAGCGGTTCGGGGGGCTATGGCTACACCTTC.

V gene TRBV12-5 combines with J gene TRBJ2-2; D might be TRBD1 (6 bases). V dropped 1 base and J dropped 10 bases, with 16 bases sitting between them. The CDR3 is 15 amino acids. Per the germline V gene, CDR1 is LGHNT and CDR2 is FRNRAP. The chain's CDR3 is CASGLGQGNMEELFF. The CDR3 DNA follows: TGTGCTAGTGGTTTGGGCCAGGGGAACATGGAGGAGCTGTTTTTT.

The chain links TRBV5-4 to TRBJ2-7; 9 bases are shared with TRBD2. J gave up 4 bases and V 5 bases, and 10 bases lay outside the gene matches. Germline assignment: CDR1 SGHNT and CDR2 YYREEE (reference sequence). This CDR3 has 15 residues. The CDR3 DNA is TGTGCCAGCAGATCAACCGGGACTAGCCCATACGAGCAGTACTTC. This gives the protein CASRSTGTSPYEQYF.

This chain joins TRBV4-2 and TRBJ2-3, with 9 bases identical to TRBD1. With V trimmed by 4 bases and J by 3 bases, 5 bases remained unmatched. The CDR3 sequence is 15 residues long. Germline lookup yields CDR1 LGHNA and CDR2 YNFKEQ. DNA of the CDR3: TGTGCCAGCAGCCTGACAGGGGGTGGGACAGATACGCAGTATTTT. It translates to CASSLTGGGTDTQYF.

The rearrangement uses TRBV7-2 and TRBJ2-7; D is perhaps TRBD2 (5 bases). Germline V gene lookup returns CDR1 SGHTA and CDR2 FQGNSA. V lost 3 bases to trimming and J lost 0 bases, with 12 bases between them. The CDR3 contains 15 residues. Here the CDR3 reads CASSLAGASSYEQYF. In DNA form, the CDR3 reads TGTGCCAGCAGCTTGGCGGGCGCCAGCTCCTACGAGCAGTACTTC.

The chain couples TRBV19 to TRBJ2-1, with TRBD2 as a possible D gene (6 bases). CDR3 length: 14 amino acids. Germline V lookup: CDR1 LNHDA, CDR2 SQIVND (reference sequence). V was trimmed by 1 base and J by 4 bases, leaving 8 bases between them. CDR3 in DNA: TGTGCCAGTAGTATAGGGAGCGGGTACAATGAGCAGTTCTTC. It encodes CASSIGSGYNEQFF. Drawing the rest from reference TRBV19 and TRBJ2-1, the complete variable domain is DGGITQSPKYLFRKEGQNVTLSCEQNLNHDAMYWYRQDPGQGLRLIYYSQIVNDFQKGDIAEGYSVSREKKESFPLTVTSAQKNPTAFYLCASSIGSGYNEQFFGPGTRLTVL.

This clone occurred a few times. V is TRBV19 and J is TRBJ2-1; TRBD1 matches 10 bases. With 2 bases clipped from V and 7 bases from J, the junction kept 11 bases outside the gene matches. Per germline, CDR1 LNHDA and CDR2 SQIVND (reference sequence). The CDR3 is made up of 17 amino acids. The CDR3 loop reads CASSIIRKTGGLNEQFF. The CDR3 region has the DNA TGTGCCAGTAGTATAATTCGAAAGACAGGGGGCTTGAATGAGCAGTTCTTC.

This chain connects TRBV3-1 (or the pseudogene TRBV3-2) to TRBJ1-5; TRBD1 matches 12 bases. With 4 bases clipped from V and 7 bases from J, the junction kept 2 bases outside the gene matches. CDR1 LGHDT and CDR2 YNNKEL come from the germline V gene (reference sequence). The CDR3 covers 14 residues. CDR3 protein: CASSPGTGGQPQHF. CDR3 DNA: TGTGCCAGCAGCCCTGGGACAGGGGGCCAGCCCCAGCATTTT.

V is TRBV18 and J is TRBJ1-4; possibly TRBD1 for D (6 bases). The CDR3 has 16 residues. The V and J ends lost 1 base and 5 bases respectively, with 14 bases between them. Germline CDR1 is KGHSH and CDR2 is LQKENI. CDR3 loop: CASSPQIFGQNEKLFF. In DNA, the CDR3 is TGTGCCAGCTCACCACAAATTTTCGGACAGAATGAAAAACTGTTTTTT.

The V and J genes are TRBV12-3 or TRBV12-4 and TRBJ1-3, with D uncertain. The CDR3 is 13 residues long. V lost 3 bases, J lost 11 bases, and 14 bases lay in between. CDR3 in amino acids: CASSLGGERAIYF. In DNA, the CDR3 is TGTGCCAGCAGTTTGGGTGGAGAGAGAGCCATATATTTT.

The chain combines TRBV6-6 with TRBJ2-3; 7 nucleotides match TRBD1. Trimming took 8 bases from V and 4 from J; bases not matched to a gene: 6. The CDR3 runs to 13 residues. Germline V gene data show CDR1 as MNHNY and CDR2 as SVGAGI (reference sequence). CDR3 loop: CASGGQPADTQYF. The CDR3 DNA sequence: TGTGCCAGCGGGGGACAGCCGGCAGATACGCAGTATTTT.

The V and J genes are TRBV28 and TRBJ2-5, with 7 bases aligning to TRBD1. CDR3 length: 14 residues. V shed 8 bases, J shed 5 bases, and the junction held 11 bases outside the gene matches. Germline V gene lookup returns CDR1 MDHEN and CDR2 SYDVKM. The CDR3: CASAENRGQETQYF. CDR3 coding DNA: TGTGCCAGCGCAGAGAATAGGGGGCAGGAGACCCAGTACTTC. The entire variable domain, with the rest obtained from reference TRBV28 and TRBJ2-5, is as follows: DVKVTQSSRYLVKRTGEKVFLECVQDMDHENMFWYRQDPGLGLRLIYFSYDVKMKEKGDIPEGYSVSREKKERFSLILESASTNQTSMYLCASAENRGQETQYFGPGTRLLVL.

About this clone itself: Other DNA sequences in the same sample also yield this CDR3. This chain connects TRBV12-3 or TRBV12-4 to TRBJ2-2; D possibly corresponds to TRBD2 (5 bases). The V gene lost 5 bases and the J gene lost 4 bases, with 8 bases spanning the gap. CDR3 length: 13 residues. The CDR3 loop is CASSLGGTGELFF. The CDR3 coding sequence is TGTGCCAGCAGTCTTGGAGGCACCGGGGAGCTGTTTTTT.

This clone was seen once. The rearrangement uses TRBV7-9 and TRBJ2-5, with 7 nucleotides matching TRBD1. CDR3 length: 14 residues. V was pared by 5 bases and J by 2 bases, with 5 bases of the junction left unmatched. Germline-derived CDR1 and CDR2 are SEHNR and FQNEAQ (reference sequence). The CDR3 DNA reads as TGTGCCAGCAGCGCTGGGGACAGTCAAGAGACCCAGTACTTC. This sequence encodes CASSAGDSQETQYF.

The chain joins TRBV3-1 (or the pseudogene TRBV3-2) to TRBJ1-4; 7 bases agree with TRBD1. The junction had 8 bases not matched to a gene; V was cut back by 4 bases and J by 3 bases. In germline, CDR1 is LGHDT, CDR2 YNNKEL (reference sequence). The CDR3 covers 16 residues. CDR3 nucleotide sequence: TGTGCCAGCAGCCTAGCACAGGGGTTCGCTAATGAAAAACTGTTTTTT. It specifies CASSLAQGFANEKLFF.

The J gene is TRBJ1-5, the V gene TRBV7-2; TRBD1 might be the D (5 bases). Germline values: CDR1 SGHTA, CDR2 FQGNSA. V was clipped by 5 bases and J by 0 bases, with 11 bases between them. The CDR3 spans 15 residues. CDR3 nucleotide sequence: TGTGCCAGCAGCCGTGACAGAAATAGCAATCAGCCCCAGCATTTT. Its protein is CASSRDRNSNQPQHF.

The chain has TRBV29-1 and TRBJ1-1; no clear D. Germline V gene data show CDR1 as SQVTM and CDR2 as ANQGSEA. CDR3 size: 13 residues. Trimming cost V 7 bases and J 1 base, with 13 bases left between them. CDR3 region: CSGWAGWNTEAFF. The CDR3 DNA follows: TGCAGCGGCTGGGCAGGATGGAACACTGAAGCTTTCTTT. Full variable domain (outside the CDR3, taken from reference TRBV29-1 and TRBJ1-1): SAVISQKPSRDICQRGTSLTIQCQVDSQVTMMFWYRQQPGQSLTLIATANQGSEATYESGFVIDKFPISRPNLTFSTLTVSNMSPEDSSIYLCSGWAGWNTEAFFGQGTRLTVV.

The V and J genes are TRBV6-5 and TRBJ2-7; 7 bases match TRBD2. The V gene end was trimmed by 4 bases and the J gene end by 6 bases; junction bases not matched to a gene: 9. Germline assignment: CDR1 MNHEY and CDR2 SVGAGI. The CDR3 runs to 14 residues. CDR3 region: CASSSVRERFEQYF. The CDR3 nucleotides are TGTGCCAGCAGTTCGGTGCGGGAGAGGTTCGAGCAGTACTTC.

The chain combines TRBV9 with TRBJ2-2; TRBD2 matches at 7 bases. V gave up 1 base and J gave up 6 bases; unmatched junction bases: 3. CDR1 is SGDLS, CDR2 YYNGEE, per germline. The CDR3 loop spans 14 amino acids. The CDR3 loop is CASSVPGGAGELFF. Here the CDR3 DNA reads TGTGCCAGCAGCGTACCTGGGGGGGCCGGGGAGCTGTTTTTT.

V and J are TRBV4-2 and TRBJ2-2; D is possibly TRBD2 (5 bases). Germline V gives CDR1 LGHNA, CDR2 YNFKEQ. The CDR3 runs to 17 residues. Trimming shortened V by 1 base and J by 8 bases, and 20 bases separated the two germline ends. The CDR3 nucleotides read TGTGCCAGCAGCCAAGGTCTTCGGTCCTCGGGGTCGGGGGAGCTGTTTTTT. It yields the protein CASSQGLRSSGSGELFF.

The V call is TRBV18, the J call TRBJ2-7; D not certain. V lost 1 base, J lost 1 base, and 8 bases lay in between. Germline V gene data show CDR1 as KGHSH and CDR2 as LQKENI. This CDR3 spans 14 amino acids. The CDR3 DNA follows: TGTGCCAGCTCACCACATCAGTTATCCTACGAGCAGTACTTC. It is translated as CASSPHQLSYEQYF.